Listed here is a single T cell receptor beta chain. The antigen remains undetermined. The source of the sample is a study of cytomegalovirus exposure and HLA in healthy donors. Findings and limits, study-wide: The likely origin of a cluster of highly shared sequence variants was a sequencing artifact.

The PCR made use of 60 Vbeta and 13 Jbeta primers. Sequencing used immunoSEQ multiplex PCR; TCRdb keeps in-frame clones, though not all of them. The table shows about 160,000 clones, with over 75% occurring only once. Trimming removed 7 bases from V and 1 base from J; junction bases left unmatched: 6. Germline V gene lookup returns CDR1 SGHVS and CDR2 FQNEAQ. This CDR3 region has 15 residues. The chain is built from TRBV7-8 and TRBJ2-1, with 8 positions matching TRBD1. The receptor comes from a woman between 18 and 30 years old in good health and CMV-seronegative. Sequenced: PBMCs. The CDR3 nucleotides read TGTGCCAGCACCCGACAGGGGCCTTCCTACAATGAGCAGTTCTTC. Encoded protein: CASTRQGPSYNEQFF.